This TCR beta chain is from a study of blood T cell repertoires in COVID-19. In germline, CDR1 is KGHSH, CDR2 LQKENI. CDR3 length equals 18 residues. Trimming at V came to 0 bases and at J to 5 bases, leaving 12 bases not matched to a gene. The data were produced by immunoSEQ multiplex PCR, yet TCRdb's version contains in-frame clones alone and is incomplete. The table lists hundreds of thousands of clones, roughly 85% of them singletons. J is TRBJ2-1 and V is TRBV18; the match to TRBD2 covers 8 bases. What was sequenced was peripheral blood. The sequence was obtained from a woman aged 18-29 years who had recovered from COVID-19. The CDR3 DNA sequence: TGTGCCAGCTCACCACCACTCCGGATAGCGGGGATCCACAATGAGCAGTTCTTC. Translated: CASSPPLRIAGIHNEQFF.